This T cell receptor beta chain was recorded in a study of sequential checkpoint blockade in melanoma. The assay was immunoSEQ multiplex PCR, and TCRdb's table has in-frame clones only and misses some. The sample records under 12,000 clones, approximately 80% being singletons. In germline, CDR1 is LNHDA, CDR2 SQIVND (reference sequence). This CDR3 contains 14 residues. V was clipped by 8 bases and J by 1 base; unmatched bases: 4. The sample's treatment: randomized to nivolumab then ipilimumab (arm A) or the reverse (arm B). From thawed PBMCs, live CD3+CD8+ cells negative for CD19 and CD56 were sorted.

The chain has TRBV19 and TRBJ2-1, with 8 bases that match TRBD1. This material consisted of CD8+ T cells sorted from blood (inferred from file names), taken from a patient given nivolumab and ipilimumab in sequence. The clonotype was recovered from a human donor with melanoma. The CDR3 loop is CASGTGGSYNEQFF. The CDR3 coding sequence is TGTGCCAGTGGTACAGGGGGGTCCTACAATGAGCAGTTCTTC.